This note documents a single T cell receptor beta chain sequence. This sample was taken from a study of pediatric ulcerative colitis. Rectal tissue came from one to two pinch biopsies taken at colonoscopy. Sequencing was performed with immunoSEQ multiplex PCR; in TCRdb, only in-frame clones are kept and a portion is missing. The repertoire holds 40,000 to 60,000 clones, with 78% as singletons. The CDR3 has 15 amino acids. The germline V gene encodes CDR1 SEHNR and CDR2 FQNEAQ (reference sequence). Trimming shortened V by 1 base and J by 4 bases, and 10 bases separated the two germline ends. The sample was gut tissue. This receptor was identified in a girl between 10 and 17 years old with moderate ulcerative colitis. The chain joins TRBV7-9 to TRBJ2-2; D is uncertain. CDR3 in amino acids: CASSLVASPTGELFF. CDR3 nucleotides: TGTGCCAGCAGCTTAGTAGCCAGCCCCACCGGGGAGCTGTTTTTT.